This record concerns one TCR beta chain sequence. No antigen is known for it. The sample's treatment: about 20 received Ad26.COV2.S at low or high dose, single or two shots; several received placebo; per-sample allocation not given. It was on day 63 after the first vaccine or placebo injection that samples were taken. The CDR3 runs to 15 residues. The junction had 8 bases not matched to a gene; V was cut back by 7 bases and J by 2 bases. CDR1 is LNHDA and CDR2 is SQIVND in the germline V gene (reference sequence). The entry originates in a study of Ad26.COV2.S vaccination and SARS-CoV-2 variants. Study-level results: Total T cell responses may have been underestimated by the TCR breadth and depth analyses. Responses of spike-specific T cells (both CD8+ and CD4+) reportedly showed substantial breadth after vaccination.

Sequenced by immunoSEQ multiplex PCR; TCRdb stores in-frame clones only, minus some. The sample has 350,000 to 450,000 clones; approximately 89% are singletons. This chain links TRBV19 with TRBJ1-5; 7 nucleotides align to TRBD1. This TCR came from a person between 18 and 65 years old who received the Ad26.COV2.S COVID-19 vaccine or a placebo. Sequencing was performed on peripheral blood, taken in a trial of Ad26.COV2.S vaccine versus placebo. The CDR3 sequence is CASTLGGRGNQPQHF. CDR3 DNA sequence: TGTGCCAGTACCCTAGGGGGCAGGGGCAATCAGCCCCAGCATTTT.